These T cell receptor beta chains were read from a single sample in a study of human T cells and chemical hapten exposure. MiXCR, applied by TCRdb to the RACE reads, yields one record per CDR3 protein. The sample includes some 340,000 distinct CDR3 sequences, about 7% seen only once; the top ten take 8.4%. This sample comprised whole blood, obtained in connection with sensitization to the hapten diphenylcyclopropenone (DPC). These TCRs come from a woman aged 18-30 years with alopecia areata. Some clones in this sample may be carry-over from other donors' samples. CDR3s include the opening cysteine and the closing phenylalanine or tryptophan. D genes are given only for firm matches. Not all rows give a size; the values are once, few, many and, for expanded clones, a class.

v_call,clone_size,d_call,j_call,cdr3_nt,cdr3_aa
TRBV7-2,many,.,TRBJ2-3,TGTGCCAGCAGCTTAAACCCCAAGCGGGCCTACACAGATACGCAGTATTTT,CASSLNPKRAYTDTQYF
TRBV29-1,few,.,TRBJ2-7,TGCAGCGTTGGGTCGCTTACCTACGAGCAGTACTTC,CSVGSLTYEQYF
TRBV5-1,many,TRBD2,TRBJ2-7,TGCGCCAGCAGCCCCGATAGTAGCGGGGGGGGCTACGAGCAGTACTTC,CASSPDSSGGGYEQYF
TRBV20-1,many,.,TRBJ2-5,TGCAGTGCCCAGCATCAGGAGACCCAGTACTTC,CSAQHQETQYF
TRBV5-1,few,.,TRBJ2-5,TGCGCCAGCAGCGACAGCGAGACCCAGTACTTC,CASSDSETQYF
TRBV6-6,few,.,TRBJ2-5,TGTGCCAGCAGTCTCGGGACTGTCCAAGAGACCCAGTACTTC,CASSLGTVQETQYF
TRBV24-1,few,TRBD1,TRBJ2-1,TGTGCCACCAGTGATAACAGGGGGTACAATGAGCAGTTCTTC,CATSDNRGYNEQFF
TRBV28,few,.,TRBJ1-6,TGTGCCAGCAGTTTAATCCCCCCCTTGGTCCCCCTCCACTTT,CASSLIPPLVPLHF
TRBV4-3,.,TRBD2,TRBJ2-5,TGCGCCAGCAGCCAAGATTCACTAGCGGGGGGGCCGGAGACCCAGTACTTC,CASSQDSLAGGPETQYF
TRBV13,.,TRBD2,TRBJ2-7,TGTGCCAGCAGGCGGACTAGCGGGGCCAGCTCCTACGAGCAGTACTTC,CASRRTSGASSYEQYF
TRBV10-3,.,.,TRBJ1-1,TGTGCCATCAGTCAGTCGACGGGCACTGAAGCTTTCTTT,CAISQSTGTEAFF
TRBV6-2/TRBV6-3,.,.,TRBJ2-7,TGTGCCAGCAGTTACTCGGGACTCGCCTACGAGCAGTACTTC,CASSYSGLAYEQYF
TRBV15,few,.,TRBJ2-1,TGTGCCACCAGTCCGAGACGGGGGGCTAGTGAGCAGTTCTTC,CATSPRRGASEQFF
TRBV5-5,few,.,TRBJ2-5,TGTGCCAGCAGCTTGGGCAGGGCTTTTGAGACCCAGTACTTC,CASSLGRAFETQYF